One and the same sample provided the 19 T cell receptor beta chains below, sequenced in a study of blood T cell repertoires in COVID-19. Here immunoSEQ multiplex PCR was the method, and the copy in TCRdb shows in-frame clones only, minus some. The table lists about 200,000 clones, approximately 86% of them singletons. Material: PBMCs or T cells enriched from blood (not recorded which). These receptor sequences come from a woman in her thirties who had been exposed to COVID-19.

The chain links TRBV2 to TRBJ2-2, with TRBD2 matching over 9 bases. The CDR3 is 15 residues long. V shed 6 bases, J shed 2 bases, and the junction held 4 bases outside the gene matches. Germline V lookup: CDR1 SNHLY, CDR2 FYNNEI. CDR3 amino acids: CASRRLAVNTGELFF. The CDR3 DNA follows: TGTGCCAGCAGGAGACTAGCGGTTAACACCGGGGAGCTGTTTTTT.

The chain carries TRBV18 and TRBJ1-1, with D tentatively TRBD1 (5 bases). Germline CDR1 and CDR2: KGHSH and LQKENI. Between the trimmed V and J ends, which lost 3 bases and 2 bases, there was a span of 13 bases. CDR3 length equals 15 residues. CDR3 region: CASSPGQGYNTEAFF. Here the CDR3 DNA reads TGTGCCAGCTCACCGGGGCAGGGCTATAACACTGAAGCTTTCTTT.

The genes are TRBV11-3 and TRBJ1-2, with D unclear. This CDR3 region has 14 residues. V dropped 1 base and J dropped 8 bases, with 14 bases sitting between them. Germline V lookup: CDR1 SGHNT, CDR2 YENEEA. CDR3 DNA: TGTGCCAGCAGCTTAGGGGCAGGCACCAGGGGCTACACCTTC. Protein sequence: CASSLGAGTRGYTF.

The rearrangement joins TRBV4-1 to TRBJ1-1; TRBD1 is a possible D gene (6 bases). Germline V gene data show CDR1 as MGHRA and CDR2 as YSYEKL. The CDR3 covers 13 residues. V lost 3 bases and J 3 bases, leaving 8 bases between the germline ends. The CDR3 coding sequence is TGCGCCAGCAGCCATTCAGGGGACACTGAAGCTTTCTTT. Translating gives CASSHSGDTEAFF.

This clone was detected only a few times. CDR3 coding DNA: TGTGCCAGCAGCCACCAGGGGACAGGATTCTATGGCTACACCTTC. The encoded protein is CASSHQGTGFYGYTF. The rearrangement uses TRBV11-2 and TRBJ1-2; 8 nucleotides match TRBD1. CDR1 is SGHAT, CDR2 FQNNGV, per germline. The CDR3 spans 15 residues. V was clipped by 5 bases and J by 4 bases; unmatched bases: 9.

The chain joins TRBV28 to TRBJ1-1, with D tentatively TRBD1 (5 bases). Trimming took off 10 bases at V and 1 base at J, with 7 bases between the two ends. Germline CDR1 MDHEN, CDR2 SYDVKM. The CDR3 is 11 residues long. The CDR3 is CAIQGNTEAFF. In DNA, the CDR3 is TGTGCCATCCAGGGGAACACTGAAGCTTTCTTT. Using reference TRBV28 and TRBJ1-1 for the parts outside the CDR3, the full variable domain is DVKVTQSSRYLVKRTGEKVFLECVQDMDHENMFWYRQDPGLGLRLIYFSYDVKMKEKGDIPEGYSVSREKKERFSLILESASTNQTSMYLCAIQGNTEAFFGQGTRLTVV.

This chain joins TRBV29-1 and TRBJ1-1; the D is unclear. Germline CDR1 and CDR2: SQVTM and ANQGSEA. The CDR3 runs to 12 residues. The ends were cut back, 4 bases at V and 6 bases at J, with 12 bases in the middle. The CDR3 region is CSVVYARAEAFF. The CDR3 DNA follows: TGCAGCGTTGTTTACGCCCGGGCTGAAGCTTTCTTT.

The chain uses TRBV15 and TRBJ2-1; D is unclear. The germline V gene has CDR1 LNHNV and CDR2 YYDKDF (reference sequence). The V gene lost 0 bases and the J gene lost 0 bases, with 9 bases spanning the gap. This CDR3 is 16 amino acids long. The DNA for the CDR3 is TGTGCCACCAGCAGAGATCGGGTGGGCTCCTACAATGAGCAGTTCTTC. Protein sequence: CATSRDRVGSYNEQFF.

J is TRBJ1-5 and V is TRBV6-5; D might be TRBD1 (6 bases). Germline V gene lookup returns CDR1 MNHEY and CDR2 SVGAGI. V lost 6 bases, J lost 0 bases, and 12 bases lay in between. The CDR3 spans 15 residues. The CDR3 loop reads CASRRTGYSNQPQHF. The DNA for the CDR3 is TGTGCCAGCAGACGCACAGGGTATAGCAATCAGCCCCAGCATTTT.

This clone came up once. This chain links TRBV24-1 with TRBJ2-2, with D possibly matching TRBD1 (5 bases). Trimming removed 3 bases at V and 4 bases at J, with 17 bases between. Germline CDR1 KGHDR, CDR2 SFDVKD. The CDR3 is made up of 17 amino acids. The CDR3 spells CATSDNPGQGSTGELFF. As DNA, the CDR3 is TGTGCCACCAGTGATAACCCCGGGCAGGGCTCCACCGGGGAGCTGTTTTTT.

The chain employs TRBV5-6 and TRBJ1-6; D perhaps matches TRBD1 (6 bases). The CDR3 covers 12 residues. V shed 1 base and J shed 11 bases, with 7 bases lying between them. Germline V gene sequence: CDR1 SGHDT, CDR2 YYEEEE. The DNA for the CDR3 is TGTGCCAGCAGCTTGTCAGGGGCACCCCTCCACTTT. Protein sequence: CASSLSGAPLHF.

The CDR3 DNA follows: TGTGCCAGCAGTTTGGCCCAGGGGTGGGGAACTGAAGCTTTCTTT. Translated: CASSLAQGWGTEAFF. V is TRBV27 and J is TRBJ1-1; the D gene is possibly TRBD1 (6 bases). The V end was cut by 3 bases, the J end by 5 bases, with 16 bases between. This CDR3 has 15 residues. The germline V gene has CDR1 MNHEY and CDR2 SMNVEV (reference sequence).

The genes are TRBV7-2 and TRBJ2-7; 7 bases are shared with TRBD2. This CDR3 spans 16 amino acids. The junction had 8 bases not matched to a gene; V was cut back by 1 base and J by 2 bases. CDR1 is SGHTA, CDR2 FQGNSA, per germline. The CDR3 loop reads CASSLGAGFTAYEQYF. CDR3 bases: TGTGCCAGCAGCTTAGGAGCGGGATTCACCGCCTACGAGCAGTACTTC.

This CDR3 reads CASSEGGNGNTIYF. CDR3 in DNA: TGTGCCAGCAGTGAGGGAGGGAATGGAAACACCATATATTTT. The rearrangement joins TRBV25-1 to TRBJ1-3; D call uncertain. The CDR3 has 14 residues. Per germline, CDR1 MGHDK and CDR2 SYGVNS. V was clipped by 3 bases and J by 3 bases, with 9 bases between them. The complete variable domain, with remaining parts taken from reference TRBV25-1 and TRBJ1-3, reads EADIYQTPRYLVIGTGKKITLECSQTMGHDKMYWYQQDPGMELHLIHYSYGVNSTEKGDLSSESTVSRIRTEHFPLTLESARPSHTSQYLCASSEGGNGNTIYFGEGSWLTVV.

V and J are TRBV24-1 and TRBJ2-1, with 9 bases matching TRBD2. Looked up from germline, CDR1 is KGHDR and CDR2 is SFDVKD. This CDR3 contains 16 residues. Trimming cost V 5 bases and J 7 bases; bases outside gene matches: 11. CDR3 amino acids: CATSVGSGGIKNEQFF. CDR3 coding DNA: TGTGCCACCAGTGTAGGTAGCGGGGGAATTAAGAATGAGCAGTTCTTC.

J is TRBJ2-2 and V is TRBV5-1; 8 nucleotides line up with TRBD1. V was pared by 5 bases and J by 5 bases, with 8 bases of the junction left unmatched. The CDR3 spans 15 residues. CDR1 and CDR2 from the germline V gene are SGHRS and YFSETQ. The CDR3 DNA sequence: TGCGCCAGCAGATCTCAGGGGGCGGATACCGGGGAGCTGTTTTTT. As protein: CASRSQGADTGELFF.

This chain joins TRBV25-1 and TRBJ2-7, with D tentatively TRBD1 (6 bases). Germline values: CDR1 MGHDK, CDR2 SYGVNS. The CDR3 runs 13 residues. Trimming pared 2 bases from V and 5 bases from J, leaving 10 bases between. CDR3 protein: CASSETGKNEQYF. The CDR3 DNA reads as TGTGCCAGCAGTGAAACAGGGAAAAACGAGCAGTACTTC.

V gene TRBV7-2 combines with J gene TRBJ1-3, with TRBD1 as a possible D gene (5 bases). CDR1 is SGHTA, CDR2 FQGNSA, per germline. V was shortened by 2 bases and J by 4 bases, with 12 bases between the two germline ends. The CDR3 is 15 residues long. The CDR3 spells CASSLFQGLGNTIYF. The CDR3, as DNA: TGTGCCAGCAGCTTATTTCAGGGCTTAGGAAACACCATATATTTT.

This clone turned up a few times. The CDR3: CASSSRARAYEQYF. As DNA, the CDR3 is TGTGCCAGCAGCTCGCGGGCCAGAGCCTACGAGCAGTACTTC. The rearrangement uses TRBV27 and TRBJ2-7; TRBD2 might be the D (5 bases). Trimming cost V 6 bases and J 2 bases, with 14 bases left between them. This CDR3 is 14 amino acids long. Germline loops: CDR1 MNHEY, CDR2 SMNVEV (reference sequence).